Listed below are T cell receptor beta chains from one sample, sequenced in a study of blood T cell repertoires in COVID-19. Method: immunoSEQ multiplex PCR; TCRdb's copy keeps in-frame clones and lacks some. The table has around 220,000 clones, around 80% seen once. Sequenced: peripheral blood. Every receptor here comes from an elderly woman with COVID-19, enrolled during active disease. The CDR3 runs from the conserved cysteine through the conserved F or W. The D gene is left open where the match is weak. Not all rows give a size; the values are once, few, many and, for expanded clones, a class.

d_call: -; cdr3_length: 12; clone_size: -; v_call: TRBV28; j_call: TRBJ1-3; cdr3_nt: TGTGCCAGCACCCCCGAGGGAGACACCATATATTTT; cdr3_aa: CASTPEGDTIYF
d_call: -; cdr3_length: 15; clone_size: -; v_call: TRBV5-1; j_call: TRBJ1-1; cdr3_nt: TGCGCCAGCAGCTTGGCTGCGGGGATGAACACTGAAGCTTTCTTT; cdr3_aa: CASSLAAGMNTEAFF
d_call: -; cdr3_length: 14; clone_size: -; v_call: TRBV6-5; j_call: TRBJ1-4; cdr3_nt: TGTGCCAGCAGGAACAGGCCGACAGGAGAAAAACTGTTTTTT; cdr3_aa: CASRNRPTGEKLFF
d_call: TRBD1; cdr3_length: 16; clone_size: -; v_call: TRBV5-5; j_call: TRBJ2-1; cdr3_nt: TGTGCCAGCAGCTCCTGGGGGACAGGGACCTACAATGAGCAGTTCTTC; cdr3_aa: CASSSWGTGTYNEQFF
d_call: TRBD1; cdr3_length: 15; clone_size: -; v_call: TRBV11-2; j_call: TRBJ1-2; cdr3_nt: TGTGCCAGCAGCTTAGAGCCCGACAGGGGGTCTGGCTACACCTTC; cdr3_aa: CASSLEPDRGSGYTF
d_call: -; cdr3_length: 13; clone_size: -; v_call: TRBV18; j_call: TRBJ1-2; cdr3_nt: TGTGCCAGCTCAACGGACAAAAACTATGGCTACACCTTC; cdr3_aa: CASSTDKNYGYTF
d_call: -; cdr3_length: 13; clone_size: -; v_call: TRBV19; j_call: TRBJ1-1; cdr3_nt: TGTGCCAGTAGTATCGGACAGCGGACAATGGCTTTCTTT; cdr3_aa: CASSIGQRTMAFF
d_call: -; cdr3_length: 15; clone_size: -; v_call: TRBV28; j_call: TRBJ1-1; cdr3_nt: TGTGCCAGCAGTACCCGGGGGGGGGCGAACACTGAAGCTTTCTTT; cdr3_aa: CASSTRGGANTEAFF
d_call: -; cdr3_length: 16; clone_size: once; v_call: TRBV4-1; j_call: TRBJ2-5; cdr3_nt: TGCGCCAGCAGCGCCGGAGGGGGGGCCTATGAAGAGACCCAGTACTTC; cdr3_aa: CASSAGGGAYEETQYF
d_call: -; cdr3_length: 15; clone_size: -; v_call: TRBV6-5; j_call: TRBJ2-7; cdr3_nt: TGTGCCAGCAGTTACGACCCAGCGGGCGACTACGAGCAGTACTTC; cdr3_aa: CASSYDPAGDYEQYF
d_call: TRBD1; cdr3_length: 13; clone_size: once; v_call: TRBV6-4; j_call: TRBJ1-1; cdr3_nt: TGTGCCAGCAGTGAGCACAGGGGGCTTGAAGCTTTCTTT; cdr3_aa: CASSEHRGLEAFF
d_call: -; cdr3_length: 10; clone_size: -; v_call: TRBV28; j_call: TRBJ2-1; cdr3_nt: TGTGCCAGCAGTCGGGATGAGCAGTTCTTC; cdr3_aa: CASSRDEQFF
d_call: -; cdr3_length: 15; clone_size: many; v_call: TRBV5-1; j_call: TRBJ1-1; cdr3_nt: TGCGCCAGCAGCTTGGGAAGCCGTCCGAACACTGAAGCTTTCTTT; cdr3_aa: CASSLGSRPNTEAFF
d_call: -; cdr3_length: 15; clone_size: -; v_call: TRBV10-3; j_call: TRBJ2-7; cdr3_nt: TGTGCCATCAGTGAGTCGGGGGGGGCCGTAGGCGAGCAGTACTTC; cdr3_aa: CAISESGGAVGEQYF
d_call: -; cdr3_length: 14; clone_size: -; v_call: TRBV19; j_call: TRBJ1-2; cdr3_nt: TGTGCCAGTAAGAGTACAGTCTATAACTATGGCTACACCTTC; cdr3_aa: CASKSTVYNYGYTF
d_call: TRBD2; cdr3_length: 14; clone_size: -; v_call: TRBV7-3; j_call: TRBJ2-5; cdr3_nt: TGTGCCAGCAGCCCGGGACTATACCAAGAGACCCAGTACTTC; cdr3_aa: CASSPGLYQETQYF
d_call: -; cdr3_length: 15; clone_size: -; v_call: TRBV2; j_call: TRBJ2-1; cdr3_nt: TGTGCCAGCAGTTCCGGGACTGGAAGCTACAATGAGCAGTTCTTC; cdr3_aa: CASSSGTGSYNEQFF
d_call: -; cdr3_length: 16; clone_size: -; v_call: TRBV4-1; j_call: TRBJ1-2; cdr3_nt: TGCGCCAGCAGCCAAGATCTGGGCTTATTGGCCTATGGCTACACCTTC; cdr3_aa: CASSQDLGLLAYGYTF
d_call: TRBD1; cdr3_length: 15; clone_size: -; v_call: TRBV27; j_call: TRBJ2-3; cdr3_nt: TGTGCCAGCAGTTTACGGGACAGCCGGGCGGATACGCAGTATTTT; cdr3_aa: CASSLRDSRADTQYF
d_call: TRBD1; cdr3_length: 14; clone_size: -; v_call: TRBV7-9; j_call: TRBJ1-1; cdr3_nt: TGTGCCAGCAGCTTAGCTCAGACAGGGACTGAAGCTTTCTTT; cdr3_aa: CASSLAQTGTEAFF
d_call: -; cdr3_length: 13; clone_size: few; v_call: TRBV7-8; j_call: TRBJ1-1; cdr3_nt: TGTGCCAGCAGCTTTACAGTGAGCACTGAAGCTTTCTTT; cdr3_aa: CASSFTVSTEAFF
d_call: -; cdr3_length: 21; clone_size: -; v_call: TRBV14; j_call: TRBJ2-4; cdr3_nt: TGTGCCAGCAGCCAAGAATCTATGGTCCAGGGCGGGAAAAATGTTGGAAACATTCAGTACTTC; cdr3_aa: CASSQESMVQGGKNVGNIQYF
d_call: -; cdr3_length: 12; clone_size: -; v_call: TRBV7-8; j_call: TRBJ1-1; cdr3_nt: TGTGCCAGCAGTCATGGACAGCGTGAAGCTTTCTTT; cdr3_aa: CASSHGQREAFF
d_call: TRBD1; cdr3_length: 13; clone_size: -; v_call: TRBV2; j_call: TRBJ1-6; cdr3_nt: TGTGCCACCACGGGACAGGACCTTCCGTTTGTCCACTTT; cdr3_aa: CATTGQDLPFVHF
d_call: TRBD1; cdr3_length: 12; clone_size: -; v_call: TRBV2; j_call: TRBJ1-1; cdr3_nt: TGTGCCAGCAGGGACAGGGTACCACGAGCTTTCTTT; cdr3_aa: CASRDRVPRAFF
d_call: -; cdr3_length: 14; clone_size: -; v_call: TRBV5-1; j_call: TRBJ2-3; cdr3_nt: TGCGCCAGCAGCCCCGGACAGTTTACAGATACGCAGTATTTT; cdr3_aa: CASSPGQFTDTQYF
d_call: -; cdr3_length: 15; clone_size: -; v_call: TRBV7-9; j_call: TRBJ1-3; cdr3_nt: TGTGCCAGCAGCCCAGGCCAGGGTTCTGGGGACACCATATATTTT; cdr3_aa: CASSPGQGSGDTIYF
d_call: TRBD2; cdr3_length: 16; clone_size: -; v_call: TRBV5-1; j_call: TRBJ2-7; cdr3_nt: TGCGCCAGCAGCATAAATGGACTAGGTAGTTCCTACGAGCAGTACTTC; cdr3_aa: CASSINGLGSSYEQYF
d_call: -; cdr3_length: 11; clone_size: -; v_call: TRBV20-1; j_call: TRBJ2-1; cdr3_nt: TGCAGTGCCCGGGGTATAAATGAGCAGTTCTTC; cdr3_aa: CSARGINEQFF
d_call: TRBD1; cdr3_length: 13; clone_size: -; v_call: TRBV11-2; j_call: TRBJ2-7; cdr3_nt: TGTGCCAGCAGCTTCACAGGGGAAGGCGAGCAGTACTTC; cdr3_aa: CASSFTGEGEQYF
d_call: TRBD2; cdr3_length: 15; clone_size: -; v_call: TRBV19; j_call: TRBJ2-3; cdr3_nt: TGTGCCAGTAGCAGTATTTCCGCGGGAGTAGATACGCAGTATTTT; cdr3_aa: CASSSISAGVDTQYF
d_call: TRBD1; cdr3_length: 16; clone_size: -; v_call: TRBV3-1/TRBV3-2; j_call: TRBJ2-4; cdr3_nt: TGTGCCAGCAGCCAAGATACAGGACAGGGGTTGGACATTCAGTACTTC; cdr3_aa: CASSQDTGQGLDIQYF
d_call: -; cdr3_length: 13; clone_size: -; v_call: TRBV6-5; j_call: TRBJ1-2; cdr3_nt: TGTGCCAGCAGTTGGACAGTCAGCTATGGCTACACCTTC; cdr3_aa: CASSWTVSYGYTF